This passage covers 27 T cell receptor beta chains from one sample sequenced in a study of blood T cell repertoires in COVID-19. Method: immunoSEQ multiplex PCR; TCRdb's copy keeps in-frame clones and lacks some. The sample shows approximately 100,000 clones, 60% to 80% of them seen only once. Input material: peripheral blood. The receptors originated from a human donor with acute or convalescent COVID-19. The donor label of this sample is uncertain.

The rearrangement links TRBV11-3 to TRBJ1-1, with D possibly being TRBD1 (5 bases). The CDR3 is 15 residues long. CDR1 and CDR2 from the germline V gene are SGHNT and YENEEA. Deletions cut 1 base from V and 0 bases from J, with 9 bases between. The CDR3 nucleotides read TGTGCCAGCAGCTTAGGACAGTACATGAACACTGAAGCTTTCTTT. Amino acids: CASSLGQYMNTEAFF.

The V call is TRBV3-1 (or the pseudogene TRBV3-2), the J call TRBJ2-5; TRBD2 matches 7 bases. Germline-derived CDR1 and CDR2 are LGHDT and YNNKEL (reference sequence). This CDR3 comprises 15 residues. The J segment lost 5 bases and the V segment lost 4 bases, leaving 10 bases of the junction unmatched. CDR3 in DNA: TGTGCCAGCAGCCTCCAACGGGGGGAGGGCGAGACCCAGTACTTC. The encoded protein is CASSLQRGEGETQYF.

This clone was recorded only once. The CDR3 reads CASSAGTQNTEAFF. CDR3 bases: TGCGCCAGCAGCGCCGGGACTCAGAACACTGAAGCTTTCTTT. J is TRBJ1-1 and V is TRBV5-1; weak D call: TRBD1 (5 bases). CDR3 length: 14 residues. The germline V gene has CDR1 SGHRS and CDR2 YFSETQ. V lost 4 bases and J 1 base, leaving 11 bases between the germline ends.

V and J are TRBV4-1 and TRBJ1-1; possible D gene TRBD1, 6 bases. CDR1 MGHRA and CDR2 YSYEKL come from the germline V gene. V was pared by 4 bases and J by 10 bases, with 16 bases between. The CDR3 length is 13 residues. The CDR3 DNA reads TGCGCCAGCAGCCGGGACGCCGTAGGGGGAGCTTTCTTT. Amino acids: CASSRDAVGGAFF.

The chain recombines TRBV5-1 with TRBJ1-5, with D possibly being TRBD1 (6 bases). Germline assignment: CDR1 SGHRS and CDR2 YFSETQ. The CDR3 covers 15 residues. Trimming took 0 bases from V and 2 from J, leaving 9 bases between them. CDR3 region: CASSLVAGGNQPQHF. DNA for the CDR3: TGCGCCAGCAGCTTGGTGGCAGGGGGCAATCAGCCCCAGCATTTT.

This clone occurred a few times. The chain uses TRBV5-1 and TRBJ2-1; no definite D call. The CDR3 runs to 14 residues. CDR1 SGHRS and CDR2 YFSETQ come from the germline V gene. Trimming shortened V by 5 bases and J by 3 bases, and 12 bases separated the two germline ends. As DNA, the CDR3 is TGCGCCAGCAGACCCGCGGAGTTCTACAATGAGCAGTTCTTC. The encoded protein is CASRPAEFYNEQFF.

The rearrangement joins TRBV15 to TRBJ2-1; TRBD1 agrees at 11 bases. The trim removed 8 bases at V and 8 bases at J, leaving 5 bases unmatched. This CDR3 contains 13 residues. Looked up from germline, CDR1 is LNHNV and CDR2 is YYDKDF (reference sequence). CDR3 amino acids: CATGQGAKYEQFF. In DNA, the CDR3 is TGTGCCACCGGACAGGGGGCTAAATATGAGCAGTTCTTC.

The chain recombines TRBV18 with TRBJ1-1; D is possibly TRBD1 (6 bases). The V end lost 1 base, the J end lost 3 bases, and 12 bases lay between the germline ends. The CDR3 runs to 15 residues. Germline CDR1 reads KGHSH; CDR2 reads LQKENI. CDR3 residues: CASSPRQVADTEAFF. CDR3 DNA sequence: TGTGCCAGCTCACCACGACAGGTTGCGGACACTGAAGCTTTCTTT.

The chain recombines TRBV11-3 with TRBJ2-7, with D maybe TRBD1 (6 bases). The CDR3 loop spans 14 amino acids. CDR1 is SGHNT, CDR2 YENEEA, per germline. Trimming took 5 bases from V and 4 from J, leaving 15 bases between them. The CDR3: CASSPGTPNYEQYF. The CDR3 DNA follows: TGTGCCAGCAGCCCCGGGACACCAAATTACGAGCAGTACTTC.

The rearrangement uses TRBV5-1 and TRBJ1-4, with TRBD1 matching over 7 bases. Per the germline V gene, CDR1 is SGHRS and CDR2 is YFSETQ. This CDR3 is built from 14 residues. V was pared by 2 bases and J by 5 bases, with 3 bases of the junction left unmatched. CDR3 protein: CASSFQGENEKLFF. CDR3 nucleotides: TGCGCCAGCAGCTTCCAGGGGGAGAATGAAAAACTGTTTTTT. Together with reference TRBV5-1 and TRBJ1-4, the CDR3 gives the full variable domain: KAGVTQTPRYLIKTRGQQVTLSCSPISGHRSVSWYQQTPGQGLQFLFEYFSETQRNKGNFPGRFSGRQFSNSRSEMNVSTLELGDSALYLCASSFQGENEKLFFGSGTQLSVL.

The chain combines TRBV18 with TRBJ2-1, with 11 positions matching TRBD1. The germline CDR1 and CDR2 sequences are KGHSH and LQKENI. V was clipped by 6 bases and J by 0 bases; unmatched bases: 7. The CDR3 spans 17 residues. DNA of the CDR3: TGTGCCAGCTCGGGGACAGGGGGAATTAGCTCCTACAATGAGCAGTTCTTC. It specifies CASSGTGGISSYNEQFF.

This chain joins TRBV6-2 or TRBV6-3 and TRBJ2-2; 10 nucleotides agree with TRBD2. The germline CDR1 and CDR2 sequences are MNHEY and SVGEGT. The CDR3 is 18 amino acids. The trim removed 2 bases at V and 4 bases at J, leaving 10 bases unmatched. CDR3 DNA: TGTGCCAGCAGTTACCGTCTGTCTAGACTAGCGGGCACCGGGGAGCTGTTTTTT. Amino acid sequence: CASSYRLSRLAGTGELFF.

The genes are TRBV19 and TRBJ2-3, with no clear D. Trimming took 7 bases from V and 1 from J, leaving 18 bases between them. The CDR3 has 16 residues. Germline V CDR1 and CDR2: LNHDA, SQIVND (reference sequence). The CDR3 DNA sequence: TGTGCCAGTACCCCGGCTAGAGGTACGGGCACAGATACGCAGTATTTT. Translation: CASTPARGTGTDTQYF. The full variable domain, rest sourced from reference TRBV19 and TRBJ2-3, is DGGITQSPKYLFRKEGQNVTLSCEQNLNHDAMYWYRQDPGQGLRLIYYSQIVNDFQKGDIAEGYSVSREKKESFPLTVTSAQKNPTAFYLCASTPARGTGTDTQYFGPGTRLTVL.

V gene TRBV19 combines with J gene TRBJ1-5, with 11 bases aligning to TRBD1. Germline V gene data show CDR1 as LNHDA and CDR2 as SQIVND (reference sequence). There are 22 residues in the CDR3. The J segment lost 3 bases and the V segment lost 3 bases, leaving 22 bases of the junction unmatched. CDR3 protein: CASSIGDFSYLGTGGFNQPQHF. The CDR3 DNA is TGTGCCAGTAGTATTGGAGATTTTAGCTATTTGGGGACAGGGGGGTTCAATCAGCCCCAGCATTTT.

The chain carries TRBV6-6 and TRBJ2-6; the D is unclear. Germline CDR1 MNHNY, CDR2 SVGAGI (reference sequence). The CDR3 totals 16 residues. Trimming left V 7 bases short and J 0 bases short, with 13 bases between. CDR3 residues: CASIPNQYSGANVLTF. DNA for the CDR3: TGTGCCAGCATCCCGAATCAGTACTCTGGGGCCAACGTCCTGACTTTC.

The chain uses TRBV7-9 and TRBJ1-4; 8 nucleotides align to TRBD1. The V segment lost 1 base and the J segment 13 bases; nucleotides outside the gene matches: 5. This CDR3 has 13 amino acids. Germline V gene data show CDR1 as SEHNR and CDR2 as FQNEAQ (reference sequence). The CDR3 DNA follows: TGTGCCAGCAGCTTAGTTCGGACAGGGCTACTGTTTTTT. As protein: CASSLVRTGLLFF. The whole variable domain, filled in from reference TRBV7-9 and TRBJ1-4, reads DTGVSQNPRHKITKRGQNVTFRCDPISEHNRLYWYRQTLGQGPEFLTYFQNEAQLEKSRLLSDRFSAERPKGSFSTLEIQRTEQGDSAMYLCASSLVRTGLLFFGSGTQLSVL.

This clone appeared once. The chain employs TRBV29-1 and TRBJ1-1; 10 nucleotides align to TRBD1. Germline lookup yields CDR1 SQVTM and CDR2 ANQGSEA. The CDR3 consists of 12 residues. V lost 6 bases, J lost 12 bases, and 10 bases stayed unmatched. CDR3 amino acids: CSVEWDRGYPFF. The CDR3, as DNA: TGCAGCGTCGAGTGGGACAGGGGTTATCCTTTCTTT.

There are a few counts of this clone. The gene calls are TRBV24-1 and TRBJ2-3; D may be TRBD2 (5 bases). This CDR3 has 11 amino acids. The V and J ends lost 10 bases and 3 bases respectively, with 7 bases between them. Per germline, CDR1 KGHDR and CDR2 SFDVKD. CDR3 sequence (DNA): TGTGCCACAGGGAGAACAGATACGCAGTATTTT. Its translation is CATGRTDTQYF.

The chain joins TRBV10-1 to TRBJ1-6, with a weak D call TRBD1 (6 bases). CDR3 length equals 13 residues. V lost 4 bases and J 7 bases, leaving 8 bases between the germline ends. Germline V gene sequence: CDR1 WNHNN, CDR2 SYGVQD (reference sequence). The DNA for the CDR3 is TGCGCCAGCAGTGCAACAGGGAATTCACCCCTCCACTTT. Translating it yields CASSATGNSPLHF.

This clone was seen only once. The genes are TRBV30 and TRBJ2-5, with D tentatively TRBD1 (6 bases). CDR1 and CDR2 (germline): GTSNPN, SVGIG (reference sequence). The CDR3 has 14 amino acids. Trimming stripped 3 bases from V and 2 bases from J, with 13 bases between. CDR3 protein: CAWRQGIGQETQYF. DNA of the CDR3: TGTGCCTGGAGACAGGGCATCGGGCAAGAGACCCAGTACTTC.

The V and J genes are TRBV6-5 and TRBJ1-4, with 7 positions matching TRBD1. The V gene's germline CDR1 is MNHEY and CDR2 SVGAGI. With 5 bases clipped from V and 7 bases from J, the junction kept 7 bases outside the gene matches. The CDR3 sequence is 14 residues long. CDR3: CASSPQTGSEKLFF. The CDR3 DNA reads TGTGCCAGCAGTCCTCAGACAGGGTCTGAAAAACTGTTTTTT.

J is TRBJ2-7 and V is TRBV5-6, with D perhaps TRBD2 (6 bases). The V gene's germline CDR1 is SGHDT and CDR2 YYEEEE. The length of the CDR3 is 14 residues. Between the trimmed V and J ends, which lost 4 bases and 3 bases, there was a span of 14 bases. CDR3 loop: CASSPGMGLYEQYF. For the CDR3, the DNA is TGTGCCAGCAGCCCGGGGATGGGACTCTACGAGCAGTACTTC. Complete variable domain (other parts from reference TRBV5-6 and TRBJ2-7): DAGVTQSPTHLIKTRGQQVTLRCSPKSGHDTVSWYQQALGQGPQFIFQYYEEEERQRGNFPDRFSGHQFPNYSSELNVNALLLGDSALYLCASSPGMGLYEQYFGPGTRLTVT.

This rearrangement joins TRBV2 to TRBJ1-1; the match to TRBD1 covers 9 bases. There are 15 residues in the CDR3. CDR1 is SNHLY, CDR2 FYNNEI, per germline. With 7 bases clipped from V and 12 bases from J, the junction kept 18 bases outside the gene matches. CDR3 loop: CASTLGLFGQGLSFF. In DNA form, the CDR3 reads TGTGCCAGCACTCTAGGGCTCTTTGGACAGGGGTTATCTTTCTTT.

The chain employs TRBV2 and TRBJ1-4; possibly TRBD1 for D (5 bases). This CDR3 has 14 amino acids. V lost 6 bases and J lost 5, with 13 bases in between. Germline V gene sequence: CDR1 SNHLY, CDR2 FYNNEI. The CDR3 sequence is CASSVTDGNEKLFF. In nucleotides, the CDR3 is TGTGCCAGCAGCGTGACAGACGGGAATGAAAAACTGTTTTTT.

The chain carries TRBV6-5 and TRBJ2-3; D call uncertain. Germline CDR1 reads MNHEY; CDR2 reads SVGAGI. Trimming removed 6 bases from V and 2 bases from J, with 9 bases in between. This CDR3 spans 13 amino acids. CDR3 sequence: CASRREVTDTQYF. The CDR3 DNA reads as TGTGCCAGCAGAAGAGAAGTCACAGATACGCAGTATTTT.

This chain joins TRBV11-2 and TRBJ2-7; 9 bases agree with TRBD2. Germline V gene data show CDR1 as SGHAT and CDR2 as FQNNGV. The CDR3 runs 15 residues. V dropped 7 bases and J dropped 0; count of bases not matched to a gene: 7. Here the CDR3 DNA reads TGTGCCAGCACGCTAGCGGGGAGATTCTCCTACGAGCAGTACGTC. The encoded protein is CASTLAGRFSYEQYV.

This clone was counted between two and nine times. The chain uses TRBV23-1 and TRBJ2-7; the match to TRBD1 covers 7 bases. TRBV23-1 is an ORF, with its function uncertain. This CDR3 comprises 16 residues. Trimming at V came to 2 bases and at J to 1 base, leaving 8 bases not matched to a gene. The CDR3 reads CASSQPKGQSSYEQYF. As DNA, the CDR3 is TGCGCCAGCAGTCAACCGAAGGGACAGTCTTCCTACGAGCAGTACTTC.